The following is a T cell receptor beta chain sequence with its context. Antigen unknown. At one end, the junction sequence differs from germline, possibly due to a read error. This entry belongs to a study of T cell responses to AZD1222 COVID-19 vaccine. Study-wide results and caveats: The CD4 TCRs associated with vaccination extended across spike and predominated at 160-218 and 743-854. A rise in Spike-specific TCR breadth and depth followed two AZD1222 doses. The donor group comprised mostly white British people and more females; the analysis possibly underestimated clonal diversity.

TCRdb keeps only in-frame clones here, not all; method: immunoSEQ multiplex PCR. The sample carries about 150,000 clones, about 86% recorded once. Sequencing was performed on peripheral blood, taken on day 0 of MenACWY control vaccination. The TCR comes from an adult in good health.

CDR3 DNA: TGTGCCAGCACCTTAATCCGGGGAACAGATACGCAGTATTTT. As protein: CASTLIRGTDTQYF. The rearrangement joins TRBV11-1 to TRBJ2-3; TRBD2 might be the D (5 bases). The CDR3 length is 14 residues. The germline CDR1 and CDR2 sequences are SGHAT and FQDESV (reference sequence).